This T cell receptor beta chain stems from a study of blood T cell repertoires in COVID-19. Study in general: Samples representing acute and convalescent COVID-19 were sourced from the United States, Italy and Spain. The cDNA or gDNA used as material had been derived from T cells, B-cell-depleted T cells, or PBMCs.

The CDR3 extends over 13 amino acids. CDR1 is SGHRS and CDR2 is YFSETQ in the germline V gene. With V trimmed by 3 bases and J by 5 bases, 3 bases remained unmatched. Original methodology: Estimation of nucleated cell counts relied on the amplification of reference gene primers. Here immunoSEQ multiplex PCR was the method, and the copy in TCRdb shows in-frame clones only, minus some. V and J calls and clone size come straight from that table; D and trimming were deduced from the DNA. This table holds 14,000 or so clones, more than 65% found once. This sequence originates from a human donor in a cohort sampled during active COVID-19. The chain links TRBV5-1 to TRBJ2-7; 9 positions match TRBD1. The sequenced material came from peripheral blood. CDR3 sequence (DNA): TGCGCCAGCAGCTCGGACAGGGGCCACGAGCAGTACTTC. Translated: CASSSDRGHEQYF.